The rows below give T cell receptor beta chains drawn from one sample of a study of T cell clonotyping in hematopoietic cell transplantation. This table comes from immunoSEQ multiplex PCR, and its TCRdb copy is limited to in-frame clones, with some not included. The sample has about 43,000 clones; around 96% are singletons. Specimen: peripheral blood mononuclear cells. These receptors were collected from a man under 40 in good health. Some clones in this sample may be carry-over from other donors' samples. Both conserved end residues are trimmed from each CDR3. D genes are given only for firm matches.

NA	TRBJ2-2	TRBV7-2	ASSLRLGDTGELF
NA	TRBJ2-5	TRBV11-1	ASSLRRHQETQY
NA	TRBJ2-2	TRBV12-1	ASSFAQGRGSTGELF
NA	TRBJ1-5	TRBV5-6	ASSLVGHQPQH
NA	TRBJ2-7	TRBV5-1	ASSLSWRDQDEQY
NA	TRBJ1-4	TRBV7-7	ASSLTSGENEKLF
NA	TRBJ2-7	TRBV5-8	ASSFRGRNEQY
TRBD1	TRBJ1-4	TRBV6-5	ASSYSGGTGAEKLF
NA	TRBJ2-7	TRBV11-2	ASSLSGSYEQY
TRBD2	TRBJ2-2	TRBV19	ASSMPGGVGTGELF
NA	TRBJ1-3	TRBV5-6	ASSAATGIGNTIY
NA	TRBJ1-2	TRBV7-9	ASSLAGAVNYGYT
NA	TRBJ2-3	TRBV27	ASSLDQLDTQY
NA	TRBJ1-5	TRBV6-1	ASRADRTSNQPQH
NA	TRBJ2-7	TRBV19	ASSIFGGAPYEQY
TRBD1	TRBJ1-2	TRBV7-2	ASSAGGTGVSYGYT
NA	TRBJ2-2	TRBV9	ASRGFSTGELF
NA	TRBJ2-7	TRBV6-6	ASSYAPQYEQY
TRBD1	TRBJ2-1	TRBV11-3	ASSLRTGGRNEQF
NA	TRBJ1-2	TRBV30	AWKSRILNYGYT
TRBD1	TRBJ1-1	TRBV15	ATSSPRDRGLGTEAF
TRBD1	TRBJ1-5	TRBV25-1	ASSELGTANQPQH
NA	TRBJ1-5	TRBV2	ASSSTGGHQPQH
NA	TRBJ1-2	TRBV5-1	ASSLEADRRYGYT
NA	TRBJ2-2	TRBV6-5	ASSYRGGTGELF
TRBD2	TRBJ2-1	TRBV6-5	ASSYSDSGNYNEQF